The T cell receptor beta chain under discussion was sequenced for a study of T cells after yellow fever vaccination. Researchers made TCR cDNA using 5'RACE template switching, and this step added a universal primer site and UMIs. TCRdb reprocessed the 5' RACE reads with MiXCR, giving one entry per CDR3 protein. The sample shows under 250,000 distinct CDR3 sequences, 2.5% to 3.5% of them seen only once. CDR3 length: 16 amino acids. The V gene's germline CDR1 is SGHAT and CDR2 FQNNGV. Trimming cost V 3 bases and J 3 bases; bases outside gene matches: 5. Study observations and caveats: Repertoires sorted by FACS could include abundant clonotypes that are contaminants from the bulk population. The booster saw the reappearance of most primary-vaccination clones (roughly 96% CD4, roughly 87% CD8).

This clonotype was recorded many times. The antigen is unknown. The chain recombines TRBV11-2 with TRBJ2-3; 11 bases align to TRBD2. The TCR sequence derives from a man younger than 35 who received the YFV17D yellow fever vaccine. Material: CD4+ T cells sorted from PBMCs, obtained 10 days after the yellow fever booster vaccination. Here the CDR3 reads CASSLLAGGSTDTQYF. The CDR3 region has the DNA TGTGCCAGCAGCTTGCTAGCGGGGGGTTCGACAGATACGCAGTATTTT.